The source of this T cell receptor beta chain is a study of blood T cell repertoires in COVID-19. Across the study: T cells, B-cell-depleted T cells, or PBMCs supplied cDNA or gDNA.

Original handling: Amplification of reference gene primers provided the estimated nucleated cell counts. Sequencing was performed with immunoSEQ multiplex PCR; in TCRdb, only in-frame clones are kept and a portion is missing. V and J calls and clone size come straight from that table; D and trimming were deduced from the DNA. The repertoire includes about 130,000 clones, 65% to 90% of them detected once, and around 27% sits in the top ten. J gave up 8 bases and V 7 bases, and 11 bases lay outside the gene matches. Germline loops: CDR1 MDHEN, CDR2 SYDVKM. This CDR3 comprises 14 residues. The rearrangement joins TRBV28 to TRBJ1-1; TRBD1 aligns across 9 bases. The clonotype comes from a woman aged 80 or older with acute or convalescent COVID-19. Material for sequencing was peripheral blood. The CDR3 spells CASKSGTGSTEAFF. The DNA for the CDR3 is TGTGCCAGCAAGTCCGGGACAGGGTCTACAGAAGCTTTCTTT. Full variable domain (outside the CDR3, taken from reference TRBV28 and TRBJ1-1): DVKVTQSSRYLVKRTGEKVFLECVQDMDHENMFWYRQDPGLGLRLIYFSYDVKMKEKGDIPEGYSVSREKKERFSLILESASTNQTSMYLCASKSGTGSTEAFFGQGTRLTVV.